This T cell receptor (beta chain) was documented in a study of blood T cell repertoires in COVID-19. Study-level background: Sources were T cells, B-cell-depleted T cells, or PBMCs; the material itself was cDNA or gDNA.

Original data processing: Amplification of reference gene primers provided the estimated nucleated cell counts. Here immunoSEQ multiplex PCR was the method, and the copy in TCRdb shows in-frame clones only, minus some. V and J calls and clone size follow that table, whereas D and trimming were derived from the DNA. The sample shows under 200,000 clones, almost 80% of them seen only once. This CDR3 has 15 residues. Germline V gene sequence: CDR1 SGHNT, CDR2 YYREEE (reference sequence). V lost 1 base and J lost 1, with 12 bases in between. Source material: peripheral blood. The chain employs TRBV5-4 and TRBJ2-7; possibly TRBD2 for D (6 bases). The clonotype originates from a man aged 55 to 70 with active or convalescent COVID-19. CDR3 residues: CASSLSGSGSYEQYF. The CDR3 region has the DNA TGTGCCAGCAGCTTGTCCGGTAGCGGATCCTACGAGCAGTACTTC.